This passage covers 2 T cell receptor beta chains from one sample sequenced in a study of T cells expressing NK-cell markers. TCRdb re-called the 5' RACE reads; one entry per CDR3 protein, DNA not given. The sample spans 250,000 to 300,000 distinct CDR3 sequences; the ten largest clones claim more than 3.5%. Material: blood T cells: a sorted CD56 or NKG2C T cell subset, CD4+ or CD8+ T cells, or bulk PBMC T cells (not recorded which). The receptors derive from a woman aged 18 to 75 in good health.

The chain joins TRBV20-1 to TRBJ2-1; lacking DNA, the TRBD1 call made by TCRdb goes unchecked. The CDR3 is made up of 17 amino acids. CDR1 is DFQATT, CDR2 SNEGSKA, per germline (reference sequence). CDR3: CSARSNAGTGFYNEQFF.

The chain employs TRBV21-1 and TRBJ2-6. TRBV21-1 is marked as a pseudogene. The CDR3 loop spans 18 amino acids. CDR3 loop: CASSSHNRPSSGANVLTF.